The 20 T cell receptor beta chains in this list originate from one sample, sequenced in a study of shared clonotypes between healthy human individuals. The protocol was immunoSEQ multiplex PCR, while the TCRdb copy is restricted to in-frame clones and leaves out a portion. The sample lists some 360,000 clones, around 79% occurring once. Material: memory CD4+ T cells sorted from blood. Subset indicated: CD45RA-negative fraction. These TCRs come from a man under 40 in good health.

V usage is TRBV4-3 and J usage is TRBJ2-3; 7 bases match TRBD2. The CDR3 has 12 amino acids. Per germline, CDR1 LGHNA and CDR2 YSLEER. Trimming took 6 bases from V and 4 from J; bases not matched to a gene: 1. CDR3 sequence reads: CASRGGADTQYF. In DNA form, the CDR3 reads TGCGCCAGCAGGGGGGGGGCAGATACGCAGTATTTT.

The chain recombines TRBV6-1 with TRBJ2-7, with D perhaps TRBD1 (6 bases). The germline V gene has CDR1 MNHNS and CDR2 SASEGT. V lost 8 bases and J 2 bases, leaving 19 bases between the germline ends. The CDR3 is made up of 15 amino acids. CDR3 loop: CASSGLDRKTYEQYF. Here the CDR3 DNA reads TGTGCCAGCTCCGGGCTTGACAGGAAAACCTACGAGCAGTACTTC.

V is TRBV29-1 and J is TRBJ2-2; 14 nucleotides agree with TRBD2. The CDR3 length is 14 residues. Germline V lookup: CDR1 SQVTM, CDR2 ANQGSEA. With V trimmed by 6 bases and J by 6 bases, 3 bases remained unmatched. The CDR3 region is CSVRTSGRPGELFF. CDR3 in DNA: TGCAGCGTCCGGACTAGCGGGAGGCCCGGGGAGCTGTTTTTT.

The chain carries TRBV10-2 and TRBJ2-3, with TRBD2 as a possible D gene (5 bases). The CDR3 extends over 14 amino acids. Looked up from germline, CDR1 is WSHSY and CDR2 is SAAADI. Trimming pared 8 bases from V and 2 bases from J, leaving 14 bases between. The CDR3 DNA sequence: TGCGCCAGCTGCGGGTTGCCCATCACAGATACGCAGTATTTT. Amino acid sequence: CASCGLPITDTQYF.

The J gene is TRBJ1-1, the V gene TRBV6-5; D possibly corresponds to TRBD1 (6 bases). V lost 6 bases, J lost 4 bases, and 12 bases lay in between. Germline V gene lookup returns CDR1 MNHEY and CDR2 SVGAGI. CDR3 size: 13 residues. The CDR3 loop is CASRLQGRTEAFF. CDR3 bases: TGTGCCAGCAGACTACAGGGCCGCACTGAAGCTTTCTTT.

The chain uses TRBV4-2 and TRBJ2-6; D is uncertain. V dropped 0 bases and J dropped 0 bases, with 6 bases sitting between them. This CDR3 has 16 amino acids. The germline CDR1 and CDR2 sequences are LGHNA and YNFKEQ. The CDR3 sequence is CASSQDFTSGANVLTF. The CDR3 DNA reads as TGTGCCAGCAGCCAAGATTTCACCTCTGGGGCCAACGTCCTGACTTTC.

The chain combines TRBV5-6 with TRBJ1-1; 7 bases map to TRBD1. The CDR3 has 15 amino acids. Germline CDR1 and CDR2: SGHDT and YYEEEE. With V trimmed by 0 bases and J by 11 bases, 13 bases remained unmatched. The DNA for the CDR3 is TGTGCCAGCAGCTTGGCAGGGGGAAGCTCCTCGGAGGCTTTCTTT. Protein: CASSLAGGSSSEAFF.

This chain links TRBV5-1 with TRBJ2-1, with 10 bases aligning to TRBD2. Germline-derived CDR1 and CDR2 are SGHRS and YFSETQ. The V gene end was trimmed by 4 bases and the J gene end by 8 bases; junction bases not matched to a gene: 9. The CDR3 totals 15 residues. CDR3 DNA: TGCGCCAGCAGCCTCCGGACTAGCGGAGCCGATGAGCAGTTCTTC. Amino acids: CASSLRTSGADEQFF.

Many counts were recorded for this clone. The chain employs TRBV4-3 and TRBJ2-7; 8 bases fit TRBD2. Trimming removed 4 bases from V and 3 bases from J; junction bases left unmatched: 14. CDR1 and CDR2 (germline): LGHNA, YSLEER. The CDR3 contains 17 residues. The CDR3 spells CASSPTRGGIAIYEQYF. CDR3 DNA: TGCGCCAGCAGCCCTACTCGGGGGGGGATAGCGATCTACGAGCAGTACTTC.

Concerning this clone: The junction departs from germline at one end; a sequencing error may be responsible. This CDR3 reads CASSLDQGGPDF. The CDR3 nucleotides read TGTGCCAGCAGCTTAGACCAGGGAGGTCCAGACTTC. The chain couples TRBV7-2 to TRBJ2-5, with D tentatively TRBD2 (6 bases). CDR3 size: 12 residues. Germline loops: CDR1 SGHTA, CDR2 FQGNSA.

This chain uses TRBV11-3 with TRBJ1-5; D remains unclear. The CDR3 has 16 amino acids. V lost 1 base and J lost 3, with 13 bases in between. The germline CDR1 and CDR2 sequences are SGHNT and YENEEA. The CDR3 spells CASSLGSSFFNQPQHF. CDR3 in DNA: TGTGCCAGCAGCTTAGGGTCCAGCTTTTTCAATCAGCCCCAGCATTTT.

The V call is TRBV19, the J call TRBJ2-1, with TRBD2 matching over 9 bases. CDR1 is LNHDA and CDR2 is SQIVND in the germline V gene (reference sequence). The ends lost 7 bases at V and 7 bases at J; junction bases unmatched: 8. This CDR3 is 14 amino acids long. CDR3 DNA: TGTGCCAGTACCCCGGGACTAGCTAGGAATGAGCAGTTCTTC. This sequence encodes CASTPGLARNEQFF.

The rearrangement links TRBV15 to TRBJ2-3; D gene uncertain. Germline V CDR1 and CDR2: LNHNV, YYDKDF (reference sequence). This CDR3 spans 15 amino acids. The V end lost 5 bases, the J end lost 0 bases, and 12 bases lay between the germline ends. CDR3 in amino acids: CATSPDTTSTDTQYF. CDR3 DNA: TGTGCCACCAGCCCAGATACCACAAGCACAGATACGCAGTATTTT.

The rearrangement uses TRBV7-2 and TRBJ2-2, with D maybe TRBD1 (6 bases). Per the germline V gene, CDR1 is SGHTA and CDR2 is FQGNSA. V was trimmed by 4 bases and J by 3 bases, leaving 9 bases between them. The CDR3 sequence is 14 residues long. The CDR3: CASSSGQHTGELFF. CDR3 sequence (DNA): TGTGCCAGCAGCTCGGGACAACACACCGGGGAGCTGTTTTTT.

There are a few counts of this clone. The chain uses TRBV2 and TRBJ2-7; D is uncertain. The CDR3 covers 14 residues. V was pared by 4 bases and J by 0 bases, with 10 bases between. Germline V gene lookup returns CDR1 SNHLY and CDR2 FYNNEI. The CDR3: CASSVSPSSYEQYF. The CDR3 bases are TGTGCCAGCAGTGTCTCCCCGAGCTCCTACGAGCAGTACTTC.

This clone came up a few times. V and J are TRBV10-1 and TRBJ2-3; D gene ambiguous. CDR1 and CDR2 (germline): WNHNN, SYGVQD (reference sequence). Between the trimmed V and J ends, which lost 2 bases and 5 bases, there was a span of 5 bases. CDR3 length: 12 amino acids. The CDR3 sequence: CASSEKIDTQYF. The CDR3 DNA is TGCGCCAGCAGTGAGAAGATAGATACGCAGTATTTT.

The chain carries TRBV29-1 and TRBJ2-1, with unresolved D. CDR1 is SQVTM, CDR2 ANQGSEA, per germline. This CDR3 is 14 amino acids long. V lost 0 bases and J lost 10, with 16 bases in between. This chain's CDR3 is CSVEDTAGRIEQFF. CDR3 DNA sequence: TGCAGCGTTGAAGATACTGCCGGGCGTATAGAGCAGTTCTTC.

In nucleotides, the CDR3 is TGTGCCAGCAGCTTAGGCGGCCCCGCGCAGTATTTT. It encodes CASSLGGPAQYF. This chain joins TRBV7-6 and TRBJ2-3; no clear D. Germline loops: CDR1 SGHVS, CDR2 FNYEAQ. The V gene lost 1 base and the J gene lost 10 bases, with 9 bases spanning the gap. The CDR3 is made up of 12 amino acids.

The chain employs TRBV28 and TRBJ2-3; TRBD2 matches at 7 bases. The CDR3 extends over 15 amino acids. Trimming at V came to 5 bases and at J to 1 base, leaving 6 bases not matched to a gene. Germline V gives CDR1 MDHEN, CDR2 SYDVKM. The CDR3 nucleotides are TGTGCCAGCAGTAGGCGGGAGTATGGCACAGATACGCAGTATTTT. It codes for CASSRREYGTDTQYF.

The genes are TRBV19 and TRBJ1-1; TRBD1 matches at 7 bases. The ends lost 11 bases at V and 11 bases at J; junction bases unmatched: 11. This CDR3 is built from 11 residues. Germline V lookup: CDR1 LNHDA, CDR2 SQIVND (reference sequence). The CDR3 sequence is CAGPGGIGAFF. In DNA form, the CDR3 reads TGTGCCGGACCAGGGGGGATCGGGGCTTTCTTT.